The 20 T cell receptor beta chains below come from one sample, sequenced in a study of T-cell reconstitution after alpha-beta-depleted transplantation in children. For TCRbeta, the library was prepared with unique molecular identifiers. TCRdb recomputed calls from the PCR reads with MiXCR, one row per CDR3 protein. The sample lists around 140,000 distinct CDR3 sequences; about 9% were seen once. Sequences were derived from PBMCs, mostly from graft donor cells, sampled 180 days after TCRalphabeta/CD19-depleted stem cell transplant. The receptors here all came from a female patient aged 2-15 years who had a stem cell transplant for congenital amegakaryocytic thrombocytopenia, so the T cells may come from the graft donor.

With regard to this clonotype: A much larger clone lies one base from this, so it may be a read error. The V call is TRBV20-1, the J call TRBJ2-7; a possible D gene is TRBD1 (5 bases). Germline values: CDR1 DFQATT, CDR2 SNEGSKA (reference sequence). The CDR3 has 14 residues. The CDR3 here is CGAISFGAVDEQYF. CDR3 DNA sequence: TGCGGTGCTATAAGCTTTGGGGCGGTGGACGAGCAGTACTTC.

This clonotype has more than one count but fewer than ten. The rearrangement joins TRBV6-1 to TRBJ1-6; the D is unclear. Germline CDR1 reads MNHNS; CDR2 reads SASEGT. The CDR3 covers 14 residues. V lost 5 bases and J 13 bases, leaving 18 bases between the germline ends. Written as DNA, the CDR3 is TGTGCCAGCAGTCGTGTTCCGGGGTTGCAGCCCCTCCACTTT. Protein: CASSRVPGLQPLHF.

This clonotype came up a few times. The V gene is TRBV6-1, the J gene TRBJ1-6, with D possibly being TRBD1 (6 bases). Germline CDR1 MNHNS, CDR2 SASEGT. Trimming left V 5 bases short and J 6 bases short, with 17 bases between. The CDR3 totals 16 residues. In DNA, the CDR3 is TGTGCCAGCAGTCAAGGACAGCCCCTAATTAATTCACCCCTCCACTTT. This gives the protein CASSQGQPLINSPLHF.

This clonotype was seen ten or more times. This chain joins TRBV20-1 and TRBJ2-2, with 10 bases that match TRBD2. This CDR3 spans 16 amino acids. With V trimmed by 3 bases and J by 2 bases, 6 bases remained unmatched. Germline V lookup: CDR1 DFQATT, CDR2 SNEGSKA (reference sequence). CDR3 sequence: CSASFSGGPNTGELFF. CDR3 in DNA: TGCAGTGCTAGCTTTAGCGGGGGGCCCAACACCGGGGAGCTGTTTTTT.

The genes are TRBV19 and TRBJ2-2, with D uncertain. Germline-derived CDR1 and CDR2 are LNHDA and SQIVND (reference sequence). The CDR3 has 13 residues. V lost 7 bases and J lost 7, with 13 bases in between. The CDR3 reads CASNPLRNGELFF. For the CDR3, the DNA is TGTGCCAGTAACCCCCTTCGTAACGGGGAGCTGTTTTTT.

This clonotype appeared many times. The CDR3 spells CSARDLWDRVDNEQFF. As DNA, the CDR3 is TGCAGTGCTAGAGATCTCTGGGACAGGGTCGACAATGAGCAGTTCTTC. The chain links TRBV20-1 to TRBJ2-1, with TRBD1 matching over 9 bases. The CDR3 totals 16 residues. Germline CDR1 is DFQATT and CDR2 is SNEGSKA (reference sequence). V was clipped by 0 bases and J by 5 bases; unmatched bases: 8.

This clonotype came up a few times. The chain combines TRBV7-2 with TRBJ2-6; a possible D gene is TRBD1 (5 bases). The CDR3 extends over 17 amino acids. The germline V gene has CDR1 SGHTA and CDR2 FQGNSA. V gave up 8 bases and J gave up 2 bases, with 19 bases separating them. The CDR3 region is CASSRQKVRTGANVLTF. The CDR3 DNA follows: TGTGCCAGCTCGCGACAGAAGGTTAGGACTGGGGCCAACGTCCTGACTTTC.

The chain combines TRBV20-1 with TRBJ1-5; D perhaps matches TRBD1 (6 bases). The CDR3 consists of 15 residues. V lost 3 bases and J lost 5, with 17 bases in between. The V gene's germline CDR1 is DFQATT and CDR2 SNEGSKA (reference sequence). CDR3 region: CSASYRVGNYQPQHF. DNA for the CDR3: TGCAGTGCTAGTTACAGGGTTGGTAACTATCAGCCCCAGCATTTT.

This clonotype was observed a handful of times. The chain links TRBV5-1 to TRBJ1-5; D might be TRBD1 (6 bases). The CDR3 spans 14 residues. The germline V gene encodes CDR1 SGHRS and CDR2 YFSETQ. Trimming removed 5 bases from V and 5 bases from J, with 14 bases in between. The CDR3 nucleotides read TGCGCCAGCAGTCCGACAGGTCCTCATCAGCCCCAGCATTTT. Encoded protein: CASSPTGPHQPQHF.

The V gene is TRBV19, the J gene TRBJ1-5; D remains ambiguous. Trimming took off 5 bases at V and 5 bases at J, with 19 bases between the two ends. This CDR3 is 16 amino acids long. Germline V gene sequence: CDR1 LNHDA, CDR2 SQIVND (reference sequence). Written as DNA, the CDR3 is TGTGCCAGTAGTGTACGATCCTGGGAGGGTTATCAGCCCCAGCATTTT. This codes for CASSVRSWEGYQPQHF.

This clonotype has a count of ten or more. This chain joins TRBV5-1 and TRBJ2-7, with D perhaps matching TRBD2 (6 bases). Trimming pared 0 bases from V and 5 bases from J, leaving 15 bases between. In germline, CDR1 is SGHRS, CDR2 YFSETQ. This CDR3 is 15 amino acids long. The CDR3 here is CASSLDGGPRDEQYF. Here the CDR3 DNA reads TGCGCCAGCAGCTTGGACGGGGGACCTAGGGACGAGCAGTACTTC.

This clonotype was seen more than once but under ten times. The chain has TRBV7-6 and TRBJ2-7, with D hard to call. The V end lost 5 bases, the J end lost 4 bases, and 15 bases lay between the germline ends. The CDR3 runs to 14 residues. CDR1 SGHVS and CDR2 FNYEAQ come from the germline V gene. The CDR3 here is CASSPPGRVYEQYF. Written as DNA, the CDR3 is TGTGCCAGCAGCCCACCGGGCCGAGTATACGAGCAGTACTTC.

Many counts were recorded for this clonotype. CDR3 in amino acids: CSARVIAGETQYF. The CDR3 coding sequence is TGCAGTGCTAGAGTTATAGCAGGGGAGACCCAGTACTTC. The chain joins TRBV20-1 to TRBJ2-5; D perhaps matches TRBD1 (5 bases). Germline loops: CDR1 DFQATT, CDR2 SNEGSKA (reference sequence). The CDR3 is 13 residues long. Trimming removed 1 base from V and 5 bases from J, with 11 bases in between.

This clonotype was observed a handful of times. The genes are TRBV3-1 and TRBJ2-3; 10 bases map to TRBD2. V lost 7 bases and J lost 0; bases outside the gene matches: 4. The CDR3 extends over 15 amino acids. In germline, CDR1 is LGHDT, CDR2 YNNKEL (reference sequence). DNA for the CDR3: TGTGCCAGCACTTCTAGCGGGAGAAGCACAGATACGCAGTATTTT. The encoded protein is CASTSSGRSTDTQYF.

In its sample, this clonotype was seen a few times. CDR3 residues: CASSQWERNEQFF. DNA of the CDR3: TGTGCCAGCAGCCAATGGGAACGGAATGAGCAGTTCTTC. This chain uses TRBV27 with TRBJ2-1; no reliable D call. Germline CDR1 reads MNHEY; CDR2 reads SMNVEV (reference sequence). The germline V and J ends were trimmed by 6 bases and 7 bases, with 13 bases remaining between them. The CDR3 has 13 amino acids.

This clonotype occurred many times. V and J are TRBV7-6 and TRBJ2-1, with D unresolved. Deletions cut 1 base from V and 4 bases from J, with 8 bases between. This CDR3 spans 14 amino acids. The V gene's germline CDR1 is SGHVS and CDR2 FNYEAQ. The CDR3 reads CASSLESAYNEQFF. CDR3 sequence (DNA): TGTGCCAGCAGCTTAGAGTCGGCTTACAATGAGCAGTTCTTC. The whole variable domain, filled in from reference TRBV7-6 and TRBJ2-1, reads GAGVSQSPRYKVTKRGQDVALRCDPISGHVSLYWYRQALGQGPEFLTYFNYEAQQDKSGLPNDRFSAERPEGSISTLTIQRTEQRDSAMYRCASSLESAYNEQFFGPGTRLTVL.

This clonotype was found a few times. V is TRBV10-3 and J is TRBJ1-5; D may be TRBD1 (6 bases). Trimming took 10 bases from V and 0 from J, leaving 13 bases between them. There are 14 residues in the CDR3. CDR1 is ENHRY, CDR2 SYGVKD, per germline. The DNA of the CDR3 is TGTGCCACCTCCGGACAGATTAGCAATCAGCCCCAGCATTTT. Protein product: CATSGQISNQPQHF.

At least ten counts were recorded for this clonotype. In nucleotides, the CDR3 is TGCAGCGTTGAGTTCTTCTACACAGATACGCAGTATTTT. Translating gives CSVEFFYTDTQYF. The rearrangement uses TRBV29-1 and TRBJ2-3; D is unresolved. Trimming shortened V by 3 bases and J by 2 bases, and 9 bases separated the two germline ends. Germline CDR1 SQVTM, CDR2 ANQGSEA. The CDR3 extends over 13 amino acids.

Concerning this clonotype: This may arise from a read error, as a much more abundant clone is one base away. This sequence joins TRBV7-8 and TRBJ2-2, with 9 nucleotides matching TRBD1. This CDR3 region has 15 residues. The germline gives CDR1 SGHVS, CDR2 FQNEAQ. CDR3 protein: CASSPRDRDTWELFF. In DNA form, the CDR3 reads TGTGCCAGCAGCCCCCGGGACAGGGACACCTGGGAGCTGTTTTTT.

The chain is built from TRBV19 and TRBJ2-5, with D tentatively TRBD2 (6 bases). The V gene's germline CDR1 is LNHDA and CDR2 SQIVND (reference sequence). This CDR3 has 14 residues. Trimming pared 1 base from V and 1 base from J, leaving 7 bases between. The CDR3 DNA reads TGTGCCAGTAGTATAGGGGGGGTCCAAGAGACCCAGTACTTC. Protein: CASSIGGVQETQYF.